This T cell receptor beta chain emerged from a study of cytomegalovirus exposure and HLA in healthy donors. The study, taken as a whole, reports: The HLA-A and HLA-B alleles of most subjects were reportedly predicted accurately from TCR beta sequences. There were over 150 TCR beta chains listed as cytomegalovirus-associated. For most TCR sequences rarity was the rule, although some public TCRs occurred in many donors.

Regarding this clone: Its target is unknown.

PCR used 60 Vbeta primers and 13 Jbeta primers. The table came from immunoSEQ multiplex PCR; TCRdb's copy has only in-frame clones and leaves some out. Of about 210,000 clones in the sample, 75% to 80% were seen once. Germline CDR1 and CDR2: LNHDA and SQIVND (reference sequence). V gave up 6 bases and J gave up 6 bases; unmatched junction bases: 6. This CDR3 has 13 residues. The sequence was obtained from a male donor in good health and CMV-seronegative. Sequencing used PBMCs. The genes are TRBV19 and TRBJ1-1; TRBD1 aligns across 8 bases. CDR3 amino acids: CASRLDRGAEAFF. CDR3 in DNA: TGTGCCAGTAGGCTAGACAGGGGCGCTGAAGCTTTCTTT. The complete variable domain, with remaining parts taken from reference TRBV19 and TRBJ1-1, reads DGGITQSPKYLFRKEGQNVTLSCEQNLNHDAMYWYRQDPGQGLRLIYYSQIVNDFQKGDIAEGYSVSREKKESFPLTVTSAQKNPTAFYLCASRLDRGAEAFFGQGTRLTVV.